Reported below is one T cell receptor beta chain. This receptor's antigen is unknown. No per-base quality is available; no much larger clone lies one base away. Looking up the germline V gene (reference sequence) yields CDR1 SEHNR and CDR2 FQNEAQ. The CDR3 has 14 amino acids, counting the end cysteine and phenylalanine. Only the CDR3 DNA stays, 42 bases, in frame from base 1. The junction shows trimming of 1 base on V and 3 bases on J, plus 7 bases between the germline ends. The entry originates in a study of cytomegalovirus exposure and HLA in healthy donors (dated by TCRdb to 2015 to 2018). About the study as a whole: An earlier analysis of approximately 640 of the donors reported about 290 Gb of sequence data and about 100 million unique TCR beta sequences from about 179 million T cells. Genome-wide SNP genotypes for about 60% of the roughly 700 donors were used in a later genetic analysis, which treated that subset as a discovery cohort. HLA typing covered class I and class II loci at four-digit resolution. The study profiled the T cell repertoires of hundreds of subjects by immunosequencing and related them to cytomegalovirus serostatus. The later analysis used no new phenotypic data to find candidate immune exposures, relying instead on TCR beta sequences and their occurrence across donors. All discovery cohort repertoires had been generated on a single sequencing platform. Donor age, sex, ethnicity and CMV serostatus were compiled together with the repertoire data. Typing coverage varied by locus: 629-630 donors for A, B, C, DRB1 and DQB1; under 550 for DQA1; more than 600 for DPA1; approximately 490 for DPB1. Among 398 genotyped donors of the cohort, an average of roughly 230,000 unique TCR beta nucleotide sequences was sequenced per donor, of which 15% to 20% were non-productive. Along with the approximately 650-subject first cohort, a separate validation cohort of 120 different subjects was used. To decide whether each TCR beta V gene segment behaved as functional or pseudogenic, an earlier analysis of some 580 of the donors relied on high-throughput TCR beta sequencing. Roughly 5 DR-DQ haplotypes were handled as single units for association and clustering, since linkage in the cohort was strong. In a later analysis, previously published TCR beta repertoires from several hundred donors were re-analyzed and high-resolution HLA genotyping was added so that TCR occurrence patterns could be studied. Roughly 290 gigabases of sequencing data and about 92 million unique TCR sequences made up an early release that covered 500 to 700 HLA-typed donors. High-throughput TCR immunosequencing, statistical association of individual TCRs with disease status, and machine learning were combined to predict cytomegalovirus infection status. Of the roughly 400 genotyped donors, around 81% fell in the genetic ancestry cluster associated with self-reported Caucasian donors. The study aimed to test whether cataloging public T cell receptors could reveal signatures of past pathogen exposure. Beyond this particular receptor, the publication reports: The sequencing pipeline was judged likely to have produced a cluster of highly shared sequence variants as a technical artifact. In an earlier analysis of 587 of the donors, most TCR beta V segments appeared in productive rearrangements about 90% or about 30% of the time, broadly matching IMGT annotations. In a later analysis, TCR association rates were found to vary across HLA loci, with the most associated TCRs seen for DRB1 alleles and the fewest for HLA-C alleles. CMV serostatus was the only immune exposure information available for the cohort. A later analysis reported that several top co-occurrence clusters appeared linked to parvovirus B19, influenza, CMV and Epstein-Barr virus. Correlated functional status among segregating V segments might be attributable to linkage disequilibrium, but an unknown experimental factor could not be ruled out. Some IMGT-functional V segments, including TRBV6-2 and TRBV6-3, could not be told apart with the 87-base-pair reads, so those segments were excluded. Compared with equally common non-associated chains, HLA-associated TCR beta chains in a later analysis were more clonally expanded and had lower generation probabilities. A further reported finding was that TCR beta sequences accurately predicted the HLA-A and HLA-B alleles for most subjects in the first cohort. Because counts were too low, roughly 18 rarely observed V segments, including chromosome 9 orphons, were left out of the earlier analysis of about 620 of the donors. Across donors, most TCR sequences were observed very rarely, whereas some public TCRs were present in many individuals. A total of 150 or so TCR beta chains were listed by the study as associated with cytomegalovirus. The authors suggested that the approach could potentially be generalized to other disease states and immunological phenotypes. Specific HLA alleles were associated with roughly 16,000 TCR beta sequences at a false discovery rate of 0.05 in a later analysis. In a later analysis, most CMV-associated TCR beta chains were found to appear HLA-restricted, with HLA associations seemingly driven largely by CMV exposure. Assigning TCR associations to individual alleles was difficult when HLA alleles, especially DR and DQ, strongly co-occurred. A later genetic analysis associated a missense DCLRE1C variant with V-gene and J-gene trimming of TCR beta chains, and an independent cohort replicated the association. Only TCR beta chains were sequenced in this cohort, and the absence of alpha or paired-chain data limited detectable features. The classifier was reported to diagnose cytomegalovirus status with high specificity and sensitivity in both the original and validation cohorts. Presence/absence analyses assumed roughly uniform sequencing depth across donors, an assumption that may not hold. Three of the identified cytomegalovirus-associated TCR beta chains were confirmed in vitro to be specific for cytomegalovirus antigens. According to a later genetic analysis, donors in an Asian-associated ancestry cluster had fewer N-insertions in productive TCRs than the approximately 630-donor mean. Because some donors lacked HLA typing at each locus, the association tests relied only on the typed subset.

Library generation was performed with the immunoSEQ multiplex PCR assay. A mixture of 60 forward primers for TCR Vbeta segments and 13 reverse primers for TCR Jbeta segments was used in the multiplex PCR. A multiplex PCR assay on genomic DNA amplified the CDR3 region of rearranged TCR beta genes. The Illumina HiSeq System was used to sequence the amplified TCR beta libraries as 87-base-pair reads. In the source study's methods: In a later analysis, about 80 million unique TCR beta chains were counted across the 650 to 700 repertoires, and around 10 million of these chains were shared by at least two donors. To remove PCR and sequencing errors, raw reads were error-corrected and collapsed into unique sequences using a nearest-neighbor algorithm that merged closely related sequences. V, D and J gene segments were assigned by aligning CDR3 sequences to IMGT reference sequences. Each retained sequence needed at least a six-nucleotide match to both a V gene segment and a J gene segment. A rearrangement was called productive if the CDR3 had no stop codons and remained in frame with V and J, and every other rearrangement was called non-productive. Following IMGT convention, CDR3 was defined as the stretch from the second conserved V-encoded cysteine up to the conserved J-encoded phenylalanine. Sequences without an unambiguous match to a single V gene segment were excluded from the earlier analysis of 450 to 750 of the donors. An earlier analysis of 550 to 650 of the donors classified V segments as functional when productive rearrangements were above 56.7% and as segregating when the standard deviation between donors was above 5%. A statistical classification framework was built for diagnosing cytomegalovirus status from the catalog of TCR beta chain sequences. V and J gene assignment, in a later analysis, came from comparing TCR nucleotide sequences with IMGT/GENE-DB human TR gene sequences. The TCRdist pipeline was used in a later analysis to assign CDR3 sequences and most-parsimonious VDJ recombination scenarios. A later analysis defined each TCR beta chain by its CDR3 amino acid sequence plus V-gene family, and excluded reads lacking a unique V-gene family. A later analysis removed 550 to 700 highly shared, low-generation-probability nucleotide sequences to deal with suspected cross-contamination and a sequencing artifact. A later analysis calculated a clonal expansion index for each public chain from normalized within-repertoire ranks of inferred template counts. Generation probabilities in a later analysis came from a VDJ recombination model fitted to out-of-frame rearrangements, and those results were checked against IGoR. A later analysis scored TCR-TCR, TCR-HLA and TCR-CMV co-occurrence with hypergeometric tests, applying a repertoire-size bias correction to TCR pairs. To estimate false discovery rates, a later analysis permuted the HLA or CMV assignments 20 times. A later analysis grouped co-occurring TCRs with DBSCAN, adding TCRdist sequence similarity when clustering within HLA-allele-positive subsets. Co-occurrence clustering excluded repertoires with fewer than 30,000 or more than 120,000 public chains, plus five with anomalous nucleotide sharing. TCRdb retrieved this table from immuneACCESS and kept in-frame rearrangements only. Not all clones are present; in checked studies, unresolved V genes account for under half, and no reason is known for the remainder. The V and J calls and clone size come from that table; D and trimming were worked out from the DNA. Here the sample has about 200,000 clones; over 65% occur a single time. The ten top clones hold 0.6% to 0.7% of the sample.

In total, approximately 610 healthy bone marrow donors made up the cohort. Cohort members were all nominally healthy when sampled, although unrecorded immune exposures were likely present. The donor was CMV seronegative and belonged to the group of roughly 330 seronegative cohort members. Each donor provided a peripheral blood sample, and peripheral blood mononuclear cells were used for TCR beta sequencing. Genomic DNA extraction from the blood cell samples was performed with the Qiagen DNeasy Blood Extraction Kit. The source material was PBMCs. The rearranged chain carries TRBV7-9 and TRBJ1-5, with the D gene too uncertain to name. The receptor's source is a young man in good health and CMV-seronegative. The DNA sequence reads TGTGCCAGCAGCTTAGACTCACCCAATCAGCCCCAGCATTTT. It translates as CASSLDSPNQPQHF. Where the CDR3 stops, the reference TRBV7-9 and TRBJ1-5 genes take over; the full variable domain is DTGVSQNPRHKITKRGQNVTFRCDPISEHNRLYWYRQTLGQGPEFLTYFQNEAQLEKSRLLSDRFSAERPKGSFSTLEIQRTEQGDSAMYLCASSLDSPNQPQHFGDGTRLSIL.